The text below deals with one TCR beta chain. Clones were read by immunoSEQ multiplex PCR, and TCRdb kept only the in-frame ones, dropping some. The sample holds approximately 53,000 clones, 89% seen once. This entry belongs to a study of blood T cell repertoires in COVID-19. V was cut by 8 bases and J by 3 bases, with 14 bases left in between. The CDR3 is 14 residues long. CDR1 and CDR2 from the germline V gene are LNHDA and SQIVND (reference sequence). Sequencing was done on a sample of peripheral blood. The clonotype originates from a human donor in a cohort sampled during active COVID-19. J is TRBJ1-3 and V is TRBV19; the D is unclear. CDR3 sequence (DNA): TGTGCCAGTTATCCGGGTTACGGTGGAAACACCATATATTTT. It is translated as CASYPGYGGNTIYF.